This TCR beta chain was captured in a study of T-cell reconstitution after alpha-beta-depleted transplantation in children. This clonotype appeared a few times. Its antigen is unidentified. Unique molecular identifiers were used to barcode this TCRbeta library. Via MiXCR, TCRdb re-called the PCR reads, giving one row per CDR3 protein. The data hold 450,000 to 550,000 distinct CDR3 sequences, with over 10% observed a single time. The CDR3 loop spans 15 amino acids. Unmatched junction bases numbered 12, after V lost 6 bases and J lost 4 bases. CDR1 DFQATT and CDR2 SNEGSKA come from the germline V gene (reference sequence). Study-wide results and caveats: Once a year had passed after transplant, T-cell counts and diversity came mostly from newly produced T cells. Surviving recipient T cells and thymic progenitors produced the high day-60 TCRbeta diversity seen in some patients. The study reportedly traced alpha-beta T cells about two months after transplant to several hundred expanded graft clones.

The V gene is TRBV20-1, the J gene TRBJ2-1; 7 nucleotides agree with TRBD2. The sequence was collected from a female patient aged 2-9 years who had a stem cell transplant for aplastic anemia, so the T cells may come from the graft donor. Sample: PBMCs, mostly from graft donor cells, taken 180 days after TCRalphabeta/CD19-depleted stem cell transplant. CDR3 protein: CSAITSGRGYNEQFF. The CDR3, as DNA: TGCAGTGCAATAACAAGCGGGCGGGGGTACAATGAGCAGTTCTTC.